The rows below give T cell receptor beta chains drawn from one sample of a study of human T cells and chemical hapten exposure. TCRdb re-analysed the RACE reads in MiXCR, keeping a single row per CDR3 protein. The table shows roughly 100,000 distinct CDR3 sequences, with around 9.6% occurring only once. The input for sequencing was whole blood, taken in connection with sensitization to the hapten diphenylcyclopropenone (DPC). The source of these receptors is a woman aged 40 to 50 with alopecia areata. Some clones in this sample may be carry-over from other donors' samples. Both conserved end residues are part of each CDR3. D genes are given only for firm matches. Only some rows state a clone size, as once, few, many or a class for expanded clones.

.,TRBV10-3,TRBJ2-4,few,TGTGCCATCAGTGAGTCAGGCAGGGAAAACATTCAGTACTTC,CAISESGRENIQYF
TRBD1,TRBV28,TRBJ2-7,.,TGTGCCAGCAGTCCCGCCACAGGGGGAATATTCCTCGAGCAGTACTTC,CASSPATGGIFLEQYF
.,TRBV20-1,TRBJ1-1,many,TGCAGTGCTAGTAGGGGGAAAGCTTTCTTT,CSASRGKAFF
TRBD2,TRBV7-9,TRBJ2-5,.,TGTGCCAGCAGCTTAGTCCCTACTAGCGGGGGCCAAGAGACCCAGTACTTC,CASSLVPTSGGQETQYF
.,TRBV3-1,TRBJ1-1,few,TGTGCCAGCAGACCCAGAGGCGAGGGGTACACTGAAGCTTTCTTT,CASRPRGEGYTEAFF
.,TRBV6-5,TRBJ1-1,many,TGTGCCAGCAGCGGCAGGTCGGACACTGAAGCTTTCTTT,CASSGRSDTEAFF
.,TRBV3-1,TRBJ2-2,many,TGTGCCAGCAGCCAACTGCAGGGGATGAACACCGGGGAGCTGTTTTTT,CASSQLQGMNTGELFF
TRBD1,TRBV7-2,TRBJ1-5,.,TGTGCCAGCAGCCGCGACAGGGATCAGCCCCAGCATTTT,CASSRDRDQPQHF
TRBD1,TRBV10-3,TRBJ1-1,few,TGTGCCACCCAGGGGGCGGACACTGAAGCTTTCTTT,CATQGADTEAFF
.,TRBV6-5,TRBJ1-3,many,TGTGCCAGCAGTTACGCCAGTGGCGGAACCTCTGGAAACACCATATATTTT,CASSYASGGTSGNTIYF
.,TRBV9,TRBJ2-5,few,TGTGCCAGCAGCGTAGAAGCGGCACCCCATGAGACCCAGTACTTC,CASSVEAAPHETQYF
.,TRBV28,TRBJ2-5,few,TGTGCCAGCAGCCCAACCGGACAGCACCAAGAGACCCAGTACTTC,CASSPTGQHQETQYF
TRBD1,TRBV7-8,TRBJ1-2,.,TGTGCCAGCAGCTCCGGACAGGGAGCGATCCTAAACTATGGCTACACCTTC,CASSSGQGAILNYGYTF
.,TRBV12-3/TRBV12-4,TRBJ1-2,.,TGTGCCAGCAGTTTATACGGGGAGTATGGCTACACCTTC,CASSLYGEYGYTF
.,TRBV20-1,TRBJ2-3,many,TGCAGTGCTAGAGTATTGGCGGCAGGCCTGGTTGCAGATACGCAGTATTTT,CSARVLAAGLVADTQYF
TRBD1,TRBV6-5,TRBJ1-6,few,TGTGCCAGCAGTTACACCAGGGGGCCGGAGAATTCACCCCTCCACTTT,CASSYTRGPENSPLHF
TRBD1,TRBV7-9,TRBJ1-4,many,TGTGCCAGCAGCTTGTTGGGACAGGGAAACGAAAAACTGTTTTTT,CASSLLGQGNEKLFF
TRBD2,TRBV10-3,TRBJ2-3,many,TGTGCCATCAGTGCGGGATTACTAGCGGAGCAGTATTTT,CAISAGLLAEQYF
.,TRBV29-1,TRBJ1-1,.,TGCAGCGTTTCACGAGGGAACCTGAACACTGAAGCTTTCTTT,CSVSRGNLNTEAFF
.,TRBV6-2/TRBV6-3,TRBJ2-1,few,TGTGCCAGCAGTTATCGGCGAGAGCAGTTCTTC,CASSYRREQFF
.,TRBV28,TRBJ2-7,many,TGTGCCAGCAGTTCCCCCGGGGGCGGAAGACACGAGCAGTACTTC,CASSSPGGGRHEQYF
TRBD2,TRBV11-2,TRBJ2-1,many,TGTGCCAGCAGCCCAAGGACTAGCGGACGTGGGGAGCAGTTCTTC,CASSPRTSGRGEQFF
.,TRBV15,TRBJ1-4,many,TGTGCCACCAGCAGACTACAGGAAAAACTGTTTTTT,CATSRLQEKLFF
TRBD1,TRBV29-1,TRBJ2-3,.,TGCAGCCTCAGGGGGCAGGCAGATACGCAGTATTTT,CSLRGQADTQYF
.,TRBV29-1,TRBJ1-2,.,TGCAGCGTCGCCGAGAGCGGCTACACCTTC,CSVAESGYTF
.,TRBV12-2,TRBJ1-1,.,TGTGCAAGTCGCTTAGAAGGATACAGGCTGAACACTGAAGCTTTCTTT,CASRLEGYRLNTEAFF
.,TRBV5-1,TRBJ2-3,many,TGCGCCAGCAGCTTAGTACCCACAGATACGCAGTATTTT,CASSLVPTDTQYF
.,TRBV7-9,TRBJ1-4,many,TGTGCCAGCAGCCCATCATCCAGGGGACTGTTTTTT,CASSPSSRGLFF
.,TRBV10-3,TRBJ2-6,many,TGTGCCATCAGTGAGTCACAGGAGACATCTGGGGCCAACGTCCTGACTTTC,CAISESQETSGANVLTF
.,TRBV29-1,TRBJ2-2,many,TGCAGCTACGGGACCCCGAACACCGGGGAGCTGTTTTTT,CSYGTPNTGELFF
.,TRBV6-5,TRBJ2-7,few,TGTGCCAGCAGTTCCTTGCTTAAATACGAGCAGTACTTC,CASSSLLKYEQYF
.,TRBV7-7,TRBJ2-3,many,TGTGCTAGCAGTCGAACAGGGGGGGGCCCAGATACGCAGTATTTT,CASSRTGGGPDTQYF
.,TRBV6-1,TRBJ1-1,many,TGTGCCAGCAGTGAATTGGCGGTGAGGACTGAAGCTTTCTTT,CASSELAVRTEAFF
.,TRBV9,TRBJ2-6,.,TGTGCCAGCAGCGATTCTGGGGCCAACGTCCTGACTTTC,CASSDSGANVLTF
TRBD2,TRBV7-9,TRBJ2-1,many,TGTGCCAGCAGCCTCGGGCTAGCGGTTTACAATGAGCAGTTCTTC,CASSLGLAVYNEQFF
.,TRBV19,TRBJ1-4,many,TGTGCCAGTAGTACCCCAGGGGCAAAACTGTTTTTT,CASSTPGAKLFF
TRBD1,TRBV7-9,TRBJ1-1,many,TGTGCCAGCAGCACTGGACCAGGGGGCACTGAAGCTTTCTTT,CASSTGPGGTEAFF
TRBD1,TRBV6-1,TRBJ2-2,few,TGTGCCAGCAGGAGGGACAGGGCGACCGGGGAGCTGTTTTTT,CASRRDRATGELFF
TRBD1,TRBV6-2/TRBV6-3,TRBJ2-6,many,TGTGCCAGCGACGACAGGGGGCCCTCGATCTCTGGGGCCAACGTCCTGACTTTC,CASDDRGPSISGANVLTF
TRBD1,TRBV9,TRBJ1-2,few,TGTGCCAGCAGCGCCAACCGGGACAGCGACTATGGCTACACCTTC,CASSANRDSDYGYTF
.,TRBV6-6,TRBJ2-5,.,TGTGCCAGCAGTTACTGGAAGCAAGAGACCCAGTACTTC,CASSYWKQETQYF
.,TRBV21-1,TRBJ2-2,.,TGTGCCAGCAGCATAACCCTCGGGACGGAGACCTCGAACACCGGGGAGCTGTTTTTT,CASSITLGTETSNTGELFF
.,TRBV24-1,TRBJ1-2,many,TGTGCCACCAGTGACAAGCTAGGGTATGGCTACACCTTC,CATSDKLGYGYTF
.,TRBV20-1,TRBJ1-3,.,TGCAGTGCTCGCAGCTCTGGAAACACCATATATTTT,CSARSSGNTIYF